Below, one T cell receptor (beta chain) is given with its context. The CDR3 runs 17 residues. V shed 2 bases, J shed 1 base, and the junction held 7 bases outside the gene matches. Germline CDR1 reads WSHSY; CDR2 reads SAAADI. These data belong to a study of blood T cell repertoires in COVID-19. Measured with immunoSEQ multiplex PCR; TCRdb has only the in-frame clones, and not every one. This sample has about 150,000 clones; about four fifths occur once, and the top ten carry approximately 2.6%. This receptor was taken from a woman aged 80 or over with COVID-19, enrolled during active disease. The gene calls are TRBV10-2 and TRBJ2-7; 11 bases align to TRBD2. The sequencing sample was made of peripheral blood. In DNA form, the CDR3 reads TGCGCCAGCAGTGAGACTAGCGGGAGTACGAGGTCCTACGAGCAGTACTTC. It specifies CASSETSGSTRSYEQYF.